The clone carrying this TCR beta chain came up once. Antigen unknown. V dropped 3 bases and J dropped 0 bases, with 12 bases sitting between them. CDR1 is KGHSH, CDR2 LQKENI, per germline. The CDR3 sequence is 15 residues long. These data belong to a study of OX40 agonist ivuxolimab in advanced cancers. Study-wide context: Ivuxolimab, an antibody that agonizes OX40 (CD134), was administered to the patients. Ivuxolimab doses were 0.01, 0.1, 0.3, 1.5, 3 or 10 mg/kg every 2 weeks. Cancers in dose escalation were hepatocellular, melanoma, renal cell and head and neck.

Data came from immunoSEQ multiplex PCR; TCRdb stores just in-frame clones and leaves some out. The sample lists about 110,000 clones, around 93% occurring once. Overall study findings and caveats: The 0.1-3.0 mg/kg partial responders had among the lowest clonal expansion.

The V and J genes are TRBV18 and TRBJ2-7; D is unresolved. The specimen comprised CD4+ or CD8+ T cells sorted from blood, sampled in a trial of the OX40 agonist ivuxolimab. The clonotype comes from an adult with an advanced solid tumor such as melanoma, head and neck, liver or kidney cancer. The CDR3: CASSPGLGSSYEQYF. The DNA of the CDR3 is TGTGCCAGCTCACCGGGTTTGGGTTCCTCCTACGAGCAGTACTTC.